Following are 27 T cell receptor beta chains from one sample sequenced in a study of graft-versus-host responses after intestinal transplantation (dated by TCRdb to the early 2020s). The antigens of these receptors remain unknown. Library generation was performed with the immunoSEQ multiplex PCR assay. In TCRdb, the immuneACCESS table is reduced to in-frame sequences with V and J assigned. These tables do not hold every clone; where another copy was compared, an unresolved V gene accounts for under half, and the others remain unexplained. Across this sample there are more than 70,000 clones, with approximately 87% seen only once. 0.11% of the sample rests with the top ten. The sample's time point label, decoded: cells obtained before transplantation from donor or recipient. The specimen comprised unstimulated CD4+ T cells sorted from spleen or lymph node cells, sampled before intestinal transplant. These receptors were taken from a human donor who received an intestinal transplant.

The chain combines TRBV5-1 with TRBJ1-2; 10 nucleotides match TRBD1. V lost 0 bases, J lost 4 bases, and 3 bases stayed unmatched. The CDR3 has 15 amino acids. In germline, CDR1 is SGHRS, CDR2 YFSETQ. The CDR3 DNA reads TGCGCCAGCAGCTTGGGGGGACAGGGGCCCTATGGCTACACCTTC. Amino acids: CASSLGGQGPYGYTF.

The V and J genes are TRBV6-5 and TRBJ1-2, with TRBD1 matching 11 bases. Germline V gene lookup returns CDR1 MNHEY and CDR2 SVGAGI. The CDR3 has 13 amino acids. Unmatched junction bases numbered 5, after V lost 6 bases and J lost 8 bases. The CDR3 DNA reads TGTGCCAGCAGACGGGACAGGGGGGGCGGCTACACCTTC. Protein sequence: CASRRDRGGGYTF.

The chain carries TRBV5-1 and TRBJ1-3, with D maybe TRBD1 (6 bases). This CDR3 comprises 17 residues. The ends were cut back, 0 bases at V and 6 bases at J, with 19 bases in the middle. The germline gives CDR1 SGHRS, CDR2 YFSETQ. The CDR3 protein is CASSLAGQGILENTIYF. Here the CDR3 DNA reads TGCGCCAGCAGCTTGGCAGGCCAGGGGATTTTGGAAAACACCATATATTTT.

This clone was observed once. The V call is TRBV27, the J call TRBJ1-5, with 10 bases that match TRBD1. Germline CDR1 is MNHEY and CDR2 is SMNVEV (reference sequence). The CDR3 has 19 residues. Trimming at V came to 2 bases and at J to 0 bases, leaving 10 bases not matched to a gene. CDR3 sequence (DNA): TGTGCCAGCAGTTTACCCGACAGGGGGCGCGAGGGTAGCAATCAGCCCCAGCATTTT. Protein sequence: CASSLPDRGREGSNQPQHF.

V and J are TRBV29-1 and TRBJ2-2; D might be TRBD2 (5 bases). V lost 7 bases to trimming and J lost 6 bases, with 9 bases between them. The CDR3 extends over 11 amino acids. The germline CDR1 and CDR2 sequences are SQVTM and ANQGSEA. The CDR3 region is CSAGSAGELFF. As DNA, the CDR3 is TGCAGCGCGGGGAGTGCCGGGGAGCTGTTTTTT.

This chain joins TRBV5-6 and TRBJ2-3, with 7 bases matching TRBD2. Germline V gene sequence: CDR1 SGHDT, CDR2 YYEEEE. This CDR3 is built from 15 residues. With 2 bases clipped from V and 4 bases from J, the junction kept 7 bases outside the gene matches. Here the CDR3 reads CASSFGGTMPDTQYF. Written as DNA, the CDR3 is TGTGCCAGCAGCTTTGGGGGGACTATGCCAGATACGCAGTATTTT.

This CDR3 reads CSVEGTTNTGELFF. Written as DNA, the CDR3 is TGCAGCGTTGAGGGCACAACGAACACCGGGGAGCTGTTTTTT. The rearrangement links TRBV29-1 to TRBJ2-2; D is unclear. Germline assignment: CDR1 SQVTM and CDR2 ANQGSEA. V lost 3 bases, J lost 0 bases, and 8 bases lay in between. The CDR3 consists of 14 residues.

The CDR3 DNA reads as TGTGCCAGCAGTTACAGGGGCGGCCTAATGAACACTGAAGCTTTCTTT. Translating gives CASSYRGGLMNTEAFF. The rearrangement uses TRBV6-5 and TRBJ1-1, with a tentative D call TRBD1 (5 bases). Germline CDR1 reads MNHEY; CDR2 reads SVGAGI. This CDR3 is built from 16 residues. Trimming removed 2 bases at V and 0 bases at J, with 13 bases between.

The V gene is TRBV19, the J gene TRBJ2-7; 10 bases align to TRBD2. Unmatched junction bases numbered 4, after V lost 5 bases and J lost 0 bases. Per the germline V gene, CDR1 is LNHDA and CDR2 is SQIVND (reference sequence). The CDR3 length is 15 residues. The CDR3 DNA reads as TGTGCCAGTAGTCCTAGCGGGGGCCCCTCCTACGAGCAGTACTTC. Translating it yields CASSPSGGPSYEQYF.

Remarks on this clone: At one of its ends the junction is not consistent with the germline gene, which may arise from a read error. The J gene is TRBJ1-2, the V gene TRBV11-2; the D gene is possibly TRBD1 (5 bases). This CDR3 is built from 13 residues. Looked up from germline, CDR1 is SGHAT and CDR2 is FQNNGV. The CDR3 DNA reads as TGTGCCAGCAGCTTAGGGGGTGCGGGGGGAGGCGCCTTC. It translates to CASSLGGAGGGAF.

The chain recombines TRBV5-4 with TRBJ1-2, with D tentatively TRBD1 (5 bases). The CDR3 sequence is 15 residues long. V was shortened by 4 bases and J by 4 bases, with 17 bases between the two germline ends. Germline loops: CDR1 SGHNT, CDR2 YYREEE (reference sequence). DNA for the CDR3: TGTGCCAGCAGCCCTCAGGGCGGTCAGACCTATGGCTACACCTTC. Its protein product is CASSPQGGQTYGYTF.

CDR3 region: CASSPGQVFRGYEQYF. CDR3 DNA: TGTGCCAGCTCACCCGGACAGGTCTTTCGGGGCTACGAGCAGTACTTC. The V and J genes are TRBV18 and TRBJ2-7; 7 nucleotides agree with TRBD1. The trim removed 3 bases at V and 3 bases at J, leaving 11 bases unmatched. Germline CDR1 and CDR2: KGHSH and LQKENI. This CDR3 is built from 16 residues. The variable domain in full, completed from reference TRBV18 and TRBJ2-7, reads NAGVMQNPRHLVRRRGQEARLRCSPMKGHSHVYWYRQLPEEGLKFMVYLQKENIIDESGMPKERFSAEFPKEGPSILRIQQVVRGDSAAYFCASSPGQVFRGYEQYFGPGTRLTVT.

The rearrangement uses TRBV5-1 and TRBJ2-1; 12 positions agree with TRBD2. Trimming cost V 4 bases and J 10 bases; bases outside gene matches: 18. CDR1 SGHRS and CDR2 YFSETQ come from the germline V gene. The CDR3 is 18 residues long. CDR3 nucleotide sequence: TGCGCCAGCAGCCACCCCGCCGGTCCTAGCGGGGGGGCTGGCGAGCAGTTCTTC. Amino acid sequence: CASSHPAGPSGGAGEQFF.

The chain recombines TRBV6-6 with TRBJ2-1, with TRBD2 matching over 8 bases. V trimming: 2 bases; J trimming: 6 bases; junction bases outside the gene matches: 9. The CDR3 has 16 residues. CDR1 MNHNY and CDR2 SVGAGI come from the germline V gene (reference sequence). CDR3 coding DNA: TGTGCCAGCAGTTACCCCGGGGGGGGGCGGTTCAATGAGCAGTTCTTC. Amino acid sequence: CASSYPGGGRFNEQFF.

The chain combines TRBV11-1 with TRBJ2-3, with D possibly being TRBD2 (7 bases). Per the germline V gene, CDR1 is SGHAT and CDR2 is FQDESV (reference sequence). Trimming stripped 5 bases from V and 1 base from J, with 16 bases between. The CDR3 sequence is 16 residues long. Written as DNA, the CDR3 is TGTGCCAGCAGCCCTCGACCGGGGGGCGGCACAGATACGCAGTATTTT. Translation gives CASSPRPGGGTDTQYF.

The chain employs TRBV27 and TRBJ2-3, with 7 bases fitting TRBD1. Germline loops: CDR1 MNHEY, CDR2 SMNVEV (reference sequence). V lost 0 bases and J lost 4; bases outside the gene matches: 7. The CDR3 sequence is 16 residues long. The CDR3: CASSLSMNRGPDTQYF. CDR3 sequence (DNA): TGTGCCAGCAGTTTATCGATGAACAGGGGCCCAGATACGCAGTATTTT.

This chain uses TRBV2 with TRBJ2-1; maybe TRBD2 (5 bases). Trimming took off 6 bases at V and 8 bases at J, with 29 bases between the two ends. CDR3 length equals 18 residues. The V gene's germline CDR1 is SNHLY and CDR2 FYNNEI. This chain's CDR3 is CASSAGPFRVRFGDEQFF. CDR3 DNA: TGTGCCAGCAGCGCCGGGCCTTTCCGCGTCCGATTCGGGGATGAGCAGTTCTTC.

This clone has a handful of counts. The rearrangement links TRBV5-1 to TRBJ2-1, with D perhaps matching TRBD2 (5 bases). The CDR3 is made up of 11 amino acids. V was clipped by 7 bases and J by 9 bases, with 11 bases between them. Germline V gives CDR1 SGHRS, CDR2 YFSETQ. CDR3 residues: CASGGAGEQFF. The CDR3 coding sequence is TGCGCCAGCGGAGGAGCTGGTGAGCAGTTCTTC.

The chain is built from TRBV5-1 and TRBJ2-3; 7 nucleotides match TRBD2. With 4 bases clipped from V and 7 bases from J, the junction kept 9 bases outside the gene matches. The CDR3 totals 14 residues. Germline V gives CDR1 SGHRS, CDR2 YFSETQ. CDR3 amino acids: CASSVETSLNTQYF. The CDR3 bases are TGCGCCAGCAGCGTGGAGACTAGCCTAAATACGCAGTATTTT.

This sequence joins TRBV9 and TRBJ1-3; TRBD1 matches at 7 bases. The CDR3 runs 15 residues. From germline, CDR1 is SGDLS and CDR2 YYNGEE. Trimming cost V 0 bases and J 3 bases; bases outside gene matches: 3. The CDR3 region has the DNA TGTGCCAGCAGCGTAGACTCAGGGGGTGGAAACACCATATATTTT. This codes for CASSVDSGGGNTIYF.

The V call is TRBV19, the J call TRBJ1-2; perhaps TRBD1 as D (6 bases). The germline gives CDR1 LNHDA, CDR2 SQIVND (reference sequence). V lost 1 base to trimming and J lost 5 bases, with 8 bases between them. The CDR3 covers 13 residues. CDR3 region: CASSIGQAYGYTF. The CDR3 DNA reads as TGTGCCAGTAGTATAGGACAGGCGTATGGCTACACCTTC.

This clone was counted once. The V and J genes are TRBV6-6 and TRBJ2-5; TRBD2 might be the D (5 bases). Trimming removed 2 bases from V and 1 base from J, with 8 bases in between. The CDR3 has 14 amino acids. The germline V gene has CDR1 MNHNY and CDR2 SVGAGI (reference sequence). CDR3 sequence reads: CASSYPGLQETQYF. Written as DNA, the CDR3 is TGTGCCAGCAGTTACCCTGGACTCCAAGAGACCCAGTACTTC.

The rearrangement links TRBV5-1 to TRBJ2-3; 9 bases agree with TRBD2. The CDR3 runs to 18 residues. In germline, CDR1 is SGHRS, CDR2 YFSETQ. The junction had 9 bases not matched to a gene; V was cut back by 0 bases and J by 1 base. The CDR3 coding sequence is TGCGCCAGCAGCTTGGGTAGCGGGGGACGTTCGGGCACAGATACGCAGTATTTT. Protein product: CASSLGSGGRSGTDTQYF. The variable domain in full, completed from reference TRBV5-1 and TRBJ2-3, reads KAGVTQTPRYLIKTRGQQVTLSCSPISGHRSVSWYQQTPGQGLQFLFEYFSETQRNKGNFPGRFSGRQFSNSRSEMNVSTLELGDSALYLCASSLGSGGRSGTDTQYFGPGTRLTVL.

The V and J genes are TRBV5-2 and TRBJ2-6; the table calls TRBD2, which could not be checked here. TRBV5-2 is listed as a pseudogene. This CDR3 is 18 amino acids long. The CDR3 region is CASNVHGEYTSRANVLTF. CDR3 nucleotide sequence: TGTGCCAGCAATGTCCACGGAGAGTACACAAGTCGGGCCAACGTCCTGACTTTC.

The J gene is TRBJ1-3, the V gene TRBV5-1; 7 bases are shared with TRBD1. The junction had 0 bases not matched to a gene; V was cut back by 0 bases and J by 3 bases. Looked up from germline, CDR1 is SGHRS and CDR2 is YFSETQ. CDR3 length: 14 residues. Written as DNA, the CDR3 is TGCGCCAGCAGCTTGGGGGACAGTGGAAACACCATATATTTT. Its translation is CASSLGDSGNTIYF.

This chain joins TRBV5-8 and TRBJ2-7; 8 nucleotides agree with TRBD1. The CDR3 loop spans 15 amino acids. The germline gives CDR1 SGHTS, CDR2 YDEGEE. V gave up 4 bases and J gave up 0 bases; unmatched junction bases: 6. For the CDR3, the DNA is TGTGCCAGCAGCCCGAGGACAGGGAGCTCCTACGAGCAGTACTTC. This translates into CASSPRTGSSYEQYF.

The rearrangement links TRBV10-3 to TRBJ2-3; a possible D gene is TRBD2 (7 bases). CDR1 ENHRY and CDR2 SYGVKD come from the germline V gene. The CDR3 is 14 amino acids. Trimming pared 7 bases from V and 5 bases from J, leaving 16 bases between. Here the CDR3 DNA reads TGTGCCATCATGGGGGGGCGAGGGTTAGATACGCAGTATTTT. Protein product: CAIMGGRGLDTQYF.